This is a list of T cell receptor beta chains from one sample in a study of Ad26.COV2.S vaccination and SARS-CoV-2 variants. Assay: immunoSEQ multiplex PCR; the TCRdb copy retains only in-frame clones and omits some. The sample holds around 400,000 clones, about 88% seen once. Source: peripheral blood, taken in a trial of Ad26.COV2.S vaccine versus placebo. The receptors were gathered from a person between 18 and 60 years old who received the Ad26.COV2.S COVID-19 vaccine or a placebo. Each CDR3 is given with its conserved first and last residue. A D gene is named only where the DNA matches it firmly. Some rows mark clone size as missing; the rest say once, few, many or name a class of expanded clone.

clone size	V gene	D gene	J gene	CDR3 protein	CDR3 DNA
.	TRBV12-3/TRBV12-4	.	TRBJ2-5	CASSQTQKETQYF	TGTGCCAGCAGTCAGACACAGAAAGAGACCCAGTACTTC
.	TRBV6-4	.	TRBJ2-2	CASSEGLWNTGELFF	TGTGCCAGCAGTGAAGGTCTTTGGAACACCGGGGAGCTGTTTTTT
.	TRBV3-1/TRBV3-2	TRBD1	TRBJ2-2	CASSPPGTELIGELFF	TGTGCCAGCAGCCCTCCCGGGACAGAACTGATCGGGGAGCTGTTTTTT
.	TRBV3-1/TRBV3-2	.	TRBJ1-2	CASSQQLTGYTF	TGTGCCAGCAGCCAACAGCTAACGGGCTACACCTTC
.	TRBV2	.	TRBJ2-3	CASSEAGTQYF	TGTGCCAGCAGTGAAGCTGGCACGCAGTATTTT
once	TRBV3-1/TRBV3-2	.	TRBJ1-2	CASSQAANYGYTF	TGTGCCAGCAGCCAAGCAGCCAACTATGGCTACACCTTC
.	TRBV19	.	TRBJ1-2	CASSTPYPGNYGYTF	TGTGCCAGTAGTACCCCCTACCCAGGGAACTATGGCTACACCTTC
.	TRBV9	TRBD1	TRBJ2-7	CASKDREYYEQYF	TGTGCCAGCAAGGACAGGGAATACTACGAGCAGTACTTC
.	TRBV20-1	TRBD2	TRBJ2-1	CSASPNRLAGSDEQFF	TGCAGTGCTAGTCCTAACAGACTAGCGGGATCGGATGAGCAGTTCTTC
.	TRBV2	.	TRBJ1-1	CASGLRKGGGEAFF	TGTGCCAGCGGGCTTAGGAAGGGTGGAGGTGAAGCTTTCTTT
once	TRBV7-8	TRBD2	TRBJ2-5	CASSFSGMAQYF	TGTGCCAGCAGTTTTAGCGGGATGGCCCAGTACTTC
once	TRBV18	TRBD1	TRBJ1-5	CASSSRDRTLQPQHF	TGTGCCAGCTCATCCCGGGACAGGACTCTACAGCCCCAGCATTTT
.	TRBV7-9	.	TRBJ1-2	CASSRGLSGGYTF	TGTGCCAGCAGCCGAGGTCTGTCGGGAGGCTACACCTTC
.	TRBV2	TRBD2	TRBJ2-5	CASSEWTSGQETQYF	TGTGCCAGCAGTGAATGGACTAGCGGCCAAGAGACCCAGTACTTC
.	TRBV28	.	TRBJ1-3	CASSLSLGFGNTIYF	TGTGCCAGCAGTTTATCGTTAGGTTTTGGAAACACCATATATTTT
.	TRBV6-2/TRBV6-3	.	TRBJ1-6	CASSYSIKTYNSPLHF	TGTGCCAGCAGTTACTCGATCAAGACTTATAATTCACCCCTCCACTTT
.	TRBV3-1/TRBV3-2	TRBD2	TRBJ2-4	CASSHRLAAGEYF	TGTGCCAGCAGCCACCGACTAGCGGCCGGTGAGTACTTC
.	TRBV5-4	.	TRBJ2-4	CASSFSPGRAKNIQYF	TGTGCCAGCAGCTTTTCTCCAGGGAGAGCCAAAAACATTCAGTACTTC
.	TRBV2	.	TRBJ1-2	CASREGVLGYGYTF	TGTGCCAGCAGGGAGGGGGTGCTGGGCTATGGCTACACCTTC
.	TRBV5-1	TRBD2	TRBJ2-1	CASSTSGLIDEQFF	TGCGCCAGCAGCACTAGCGGACTAATAGATGAGCAGTTCTTC
.	TRBV7-2	TRBD2	TRBJ2-2	CASSLSSGRANTGELFF	TGTGCCAGCAGCTTAAGCAGCGGGAGGGCGAACACCGGGGAGCTGTTTTTT
.	TRBV28	.	TRBJ1-1	CASRGGEDTEAFF	TGTGCCAGCAGGGGGGGAGAAGACACTGAAGCTTTCTTT
.	TRBV5-1	.	TRBJ2-7	CASSPGMRGDEQYF	TGCGCCAGCAGCCCGGGGATGAGGGGGGACGAGCAGTACTTC
.	TRBV15	.	TRBJ1-5	CATSRGSRGNQPQHF	TGTGCCACCAGCAGGGGAAGCAGGGGCAATCAGCCCCAGCATTTT
.	TRBV18	TRBD1	TRBJ2-7	CASSTGQGYEQYF	TGTGCCAGCTCAACCGGACAGGGGTACGAGCAGTACTTC
once	TRBV9	.	TRBJ1-1	CASSAGGMNTEAFF	TGTGCCAGCAGCGCCGGGGGGATGAACACTGAAGCTTTCTTT
.	TRBV19	.	TRBJ2-7	CASSMDTSYEQYF	TGTGCCAGTAGTATGGACACCTCCTACGAGCAGTACTTC
once	TRBV3-1/TRBV3-2	TRBD1	TRBJ1-1	CASSPSRTGGPEAFF	TGTGCCAGCAGCCCTAGTCGGACAGGGGGACCTGAAGCTTTCTTT
.	TRBV5-6	.	TRBJ2-2	CASSLGPGEITGELFF	TGTGCCAGCAGCTTGGGCCCTGGGGAGATCACCGGGGAGCTGTTTTTT
.	TRBV12-3/TRBV12-4	.	TRBJ2-5	CASGRSGASQYF	TGTGCCAGCGGGAGGTCCGGGGCGTCCCAGTACTTC
.	TRBV29-1	TRBD1	TRBJ1-1	CSVAQGAWNTEAFF	TGCAGCGTTGCTCAGGGGGCATGGAACACTGAAGCTTTCTTT
.	TRBV5-1	TRBD2	TRBJ2-3	CASSLASTSGSTDTQYF	TGCGCCAGCAGCTTGGCCAGTACTAGCGGGAGTACAGATACGCAGTATTTT
once	TRBV5-8	.	TRBJ2-1	CASSLFRAQEQFF	TGTGCCAGCAGCTTGTTCAGGGCCCAAGAGCAGTTCTTC
.	TRBV19	TRBD2	TRBJ2-3	CASKASGSTDTQYF	TGTGCCAGTAAGGCTAGCGGGAGCACAGATACGCAGTATTTT
medium-sized	TRBV6-4	.	TRBJ1-6	CASSDSTDYNSPLHF	TGTGCCAGCAGTGACTCGACAGACTATAATTCACCCCTCCACTTT
.	TRBV19	TRBD2	TRBJ2-7	CATHSGSYEQYF	TGTGCCACCCATAGCGGGAGCTACGAGCAGTACTTC
.	TRBV7-2	TRBD2	TRBJ2-1	CASSRDLAGNNEQFF	TGTGCCAGCTCTAGAGATCTAGCGGGTAACAATGAGCAGTTCTTC
.	TRBV5-1	.	TRBJ2-1	CARGGRYSHNEQFF	TGCGCCAGGGGCGGTAGGTACAGCCACAATGAGCAGTTCTTC
.	TRBV2	.	TRBJ1-2	CASSESQDYGYTF	TGTGCCAGCAGTGAGAGTCAGGACTATGGCTACACCTTC
.	TRBV30	.	TRBJ1-2	CAWRAGGYGYTF	TGTGCCTGGAGGGCGGGAGGCTATGGCTACACCTTC
.	TRBV7-2	.	TRBJ2-5	CASSPRGAERETQYF	TGTGCCAGCAGCCCGAGAGGGGCGGAGAGAGAGACCCAGTACTTC
.	TRBV7-3	.	TRBJ2-5	CASSLRSQETQYF	TGTGCCAGCAGCTTAAGATCCCAAGAGACCCAGTACTTC
.	TRBV9	TRBD2	TRBJ2-7	CASSQLAGGPEQYF	TGTGCCAGCAGCCAACTAGCGGGAGGGCCCGAGCAGTACTTC
.	TRBV27	.	TRBJ2-6	CASSAGTGANVLTF	TGTGCCAGCAGTGCAGGGACAGGGGCCAACGTCCTGACTTTC
.	TRBV7-2	TRBD2	TRBJ2-7	CASSLPRTSGGGYEQYF	TGTGCCAGCAGCTTGCCGCGGACTAGCGGTGGGGGCTACGAGCAGTACTTC